These T cell receptor beta chains were read from a single sample in a study of shared clonotypes between healthy human individuals. The assay was immunoSEQ multiplex PCR, and TCRdb's table has in-frame clones only and misses some. This sample has about 1 million clones; about four fifths occur once, and the top ten carry approximately 0.52%. Sequenced material: memory CD4+ T cells from PBMCs. These receptors were obtained from a man aged 18 to 30 in good health. Some clones in this sample may be carry-over from other donors' samples. The CDR3 runs from the conserved cysteine through the conserved F or W. The D gene is left open where the match is weak. Size is omitted from some rows. Given values are once, few, many or a class for expanded clones.

DNA,CDR3,J,V,size,D
TGTGCCAGCAGCCAGGGACTAGCGATCACAGATACGCAGTATTTT,CASSQGLAITDTQYF,TRBJ2-3,TRBV4-2,-,TRBD2
TGCGCCAGCAGTGAGCCAACACGACAGGGGGGAAACATTCAGTACTTC,CASSEPTRQGGNIQYF,TRBJ2-4,TRBV10-2,-,TRBD1
TGTGCTAGTGCCCTGGGGGCGGGAGGTACAGATACGCAGTATTTT,CASALGAGGTDTQYF,TRBJ2-3,TRBV12-5,many,TRBD2
TGTGCCAGCAGTGTTAGCGGGTACCCCTACGAGCAGTACTTC,CASSVSGYPYEQYF,TRBJ2-7,TRBV6-6,-,TRBD2
TGTGCCAGCAGCTCGCCGGGACTAGAGCAGTTCTTC,CASSSPGLEQFF,TRBJ2-1,TRBV7-3,-,TRBD2
TGCGCCAGCAGCTTGGGGGGCGGGTCGACCTACAATGAGCAGTTCTTC,CASSLGGGSTYNEQFF,TRBJ2-1,TRBV5-1,-,-
TGTGCCAGCAGAGGACTTAGATACAGAGCCTACGAGCAGTACTTC,CASRGLRYRAYEQYF,TRBJ2-7,TRBV14,-,-
TGTGCCAGCAGTAGCAAGCTGAACACTGAAGCTTTCTTT,CASSSKLNTEAFF,TRBJ1-1,TRBV7-7,-,-
TGTGCCAGCAGTTCCCCCGGACAGGGGGCCTATGGCTACACCTTC,CASSSPGQGAYGYTF,TRBJ1-2,TRBV27,-,TRBD1
TGTGCCAGCAGCCAAGGGAAAGGGGGGCTTGACACTGAAGCTTTCTTT,CASSQGKGGLDTEAFF,TRBJ1-1,TRBV4-2,-,-
TGTGCCTGGGGGGGCACACTGTTCGGAGAGACCCAGTACTTC,CAWGGTLFGETQYF,TRBJ2-5,TRBV30,-,-
TGTGCCATCAGTGATCCTCGAGGGGGAACCCCCTACGAGCAGTACTTC,CAISDPRGGTPYEQYF,TRBJ2-7,TRBV10-3,-,-
TGTGCCAGCAGCTTAGCTTCGAGGGGCTACACCTTC,CASSLASRGYTF,TRBJ1-2,TRBV7-9,-,-
TGCAGCGTTCCAGGGTTGGGACCCTATGGCTACACCTTC,CSVPGLGPYGYTF,TRBJ1-2,TRBV29-1,-,-
TGTGCCAGCACCCTCGCGGGGGCTCCTAACACCGGGGAGCTGTTTTTT,CASTLAGAPNTGELFF,TRBJ2-2,TRBV28,-,-
TGTGCCACCAGCAGAGCTTCCCCTCTAAGTCGCGTTACTAGCTCCTACGAGCAGTACTTC,CATSRASPLSRVTSSYEQYF,TRBJ2-7,TRBV15,-,-
TGTGCCATCCGCAGGAACTACAATGAGCAGTTCTTC,CAIRRNYNEQFF,TRBJ2-1,TRBV6-1,-,-
TGTGCCAGCAGTGAGGGGGCTAGCGGGATAGATACGCAGTATTTT,CASSEGASGIDTQYF,TRBJ2-3,TRBV25-1,once,TRBD2
TGTGCCGCTTCGCGGGGCGGCTCCTACGAGCAGTACTTC,CAASRGGSYEQYF,TRBJ2-7,TRBV30,once,-
TGTGCCAGCGATGACAGGGTCTCCTACAATGAGCAGTTCTTC,CASDDRVSYNEQFF,TRBJ2-1,TRBV18,-,TRBD1
TGTGCCAGCAGCTCTGCTGTGGAGACCCAGTACTTC,CASSSAVETQYF,TRBJ2-5,TRBV5-4,-,-
TGTGCCATCAGTGTCCGGACAGCTGGCTCTGGGGCCAACGTCCTGACTTTC,CAISVRTAGSGANVLTF,TRBJ2-6,TRBV10-3,-,-
TGTGCCAGCAGCCCCGGTCGGGTGTCGGGGGAGCAGTACTTC,CASSPGRVSGEQYF,TRBJ2-7,TRBV9,-,-
TGTGCCAGCAGCTACTCGGGGGCCTCTAGCACAGATACGCAGTATTTT,CASSYSGASSTDTQYF,TRBJ2-3,TRBV7-2,-,-
TGTGCCAGCAGTAGTCGGGACAGAAAAGAAGCTTTCTTT,CASSSRDRKEAFF,TRBJ1-1,TRBV6-1,-,TRBD1
TGTGCCAGCAGCTTACCCGGGAACACTGAAGCTTTCTTT,CASSLPGNTEAFF,TRBJ1-1,TRBV7-9,-,-
TGCGCCAGCAGCTTAGGGATGGATCAGCCCCAGCATTTT,CASSLGMDQPQHF,TRBJ1-5,TRBV5-1,-,-
TGTGCCAGCCGTGGCGACGTTACGCAGTATTTT,CASRGDVTQYF,TRBJ2-3,TRBV28,-,-
TGTGCCAGCAGTGAAACGCAGGGAACAGAGACCCAGTACTTC,CASSETQGTETQYF,TRBJ2-5,TRBV2,-,-
TGTGCCAGCAGTGAATTTGGGAGGGAAGCTTTCTTT,CASSEFGREAFF,TRBJ1-1,TRBV25-1,-,-
TGTGCCAGCTCACCCATCTCGGGACAGGAAGCCGATGAAAAACTGTTTTTT,CASSPISGQEADEKLFF,TRBJ1-4,TRBV18,-,TRBD1
TGTGCCAGCAGCTACAGGGAGAACACTGAAGCTTTCTTT,CASSYRENTEAFF,TRBJ1-1,TRBV13,-,-
TGTGCCAGCAGTGAAGCGCGAGGGGCCCCGAACCCTTACGAGCAGTACTTC,CASSEARGAPNPYEQYF,TRBJ2-7,TRBV6-1,-,-
TGTGCCAGCAGCCCGAGGGGACTAGCGGTCAAAAACATTCAGTACTTC,CASSPRGLAVKNIQYF,TRBJ2-4,TRBV11-2,-,TRBD2
TGTGCCAGCATCCTTATCAGGGCTCGCGAGCAGTACTTC,CASILIRAREQYF,TRBJ2-7,TRBV9,-,-
TGTGCCAGCAGTTCTAGCAGGAGCTCCTACAATGAGCAGTTCTTC,CASSSSRSSYNEQFF,TRBJ2-1,TRBV6-6,-,-
TGCGCCAGCAGACCCGACAGGGATCAGCCCCAGCATTTT,CASRPDRDQPQHF,TRBJ1-5,TRBV5-1,-,TRBD1
TGTGCCAGCAGTTGGGAGCGGGAGGGCCGGGGGGAGCAGTACTTC,CASSWEREGRGEQYF,TRBJ2-7,TRBV27,few,TRBD2
TGCGCCAGCAGCCTTACAGGGCGTGAGACCCAGTACTTC,CASSLTGRETQYF,TRBJ2-5,TRBV5-1,-,-
TGTGCCAGCAGCGCTGTAGCGAGAGGGCCCGCGAACACCGGGGAGCTGTTTTTT,CASSAVARGPANTGELFF,TRBJ2-2,TRBV9,-,-
TGTGCCAGCAGTCCCCGGGGCGGGAGGGCTTACAATGAGCAGTTCTTC,CASSPRGGRAYNEQFF,TRBJ2-1,TRBV28,-,TRBD2
TGTGCCAGCAGACCAAGGGACAGGGAGGGTCAGCCCCAGCATTTT,CASRPRDREGQPQHF,TRBJ1-5,TRBV28,-,TRBD1
TGTGCCAGCAGAAGCCGGGACAGGGGAGAACAAGAGACCCAGTACTTC,CASRSRDRGEQETQYF,TRBJ2-5,TRBV28,-,TRBD1
TGCGCCAGCAGTGAGGCATACAATGAGCAGTTCTTC,CASSEAYNEQFF,TRBJ2-1,TRBV10-1,-,-
TGCAGCGTTGAACTTCCCAATCTACAGGACGAGCAGTTCTTC,CSVELPNLQDEQFF,TRBJ2-1,TRBV29-1,-,-
TGTGCCAGCAGTACTCAGAATGAGCAGTTCTTC,CASSTQNEQFF,TRBJ2-1,TRBV28,-,-
TGTGCCAGCAGCTTGGCGGGACAGGGAGGCGGCTACACCTTC,CASSLAGQGGGYTF,TRBJ1-2,TRBV7-8,once,TRBD1
TGTGCCAGCTCACCACCGGGCTATTATGGCACTGAAGCTTTCTTT,CASSPPGYYGTEAFF,TRBJ1-1,TRBV18,-,-
TGTGCCAGCAGTTCCCCCCGATCAGGGGAGAACACTGAAGCTTTCTTT,CASSSPRSGENTEAFF,TRBJ1-1,TRBV28,-,-
TGCAGCGTCGCCCTAGGGGTTCAGGCCAATCAGCCCCAGCATTTT,CSVALGVQANQPQHF,TRBJ1-5,TRBV29-1,-,-
TGTGCCAGCAGTGGGGGACTAGCGGGAGCCCCGCGGTCCGGGGAGCTGTTTTTT,CASSGGLAGAPRSGELFF,TRBJ2-2,TRBV6-1,-,TRBD2
TGCGCCAGCAGCCAGCAGCGGACTTTGGGGAGCACAGATACGCAGTATTTT,CASSQQRTLGSTDTQYF,TRBJ2-3,TRBV4-3,-,-
TGTGCCAGCAGCTTGACTTCAACAGGCTCTGGGGCCAACGTCCTGACTTTC,CASSLTSTGSGANVLTF,TRBJ2-6,TRBV7-2,-,-
TGTGCCAGCAGCCTTACACTGAACACTGAAGCTTTCTTT,CASSLTLNTEAFF,TRBJ1-1,TRBV7-8,-,-
TGTGCCAGCAGCCCCCGAGGGGGGCCACGCTATGGCTACACCTTC,CASSPRGGPRYGYTF,TRBJ1-2,TRBV7-8,-,-
TGTGCCAGCGGCCGAGCTGGCGAGCAGTACTTC,CASGRAGEQYF,TRBJ2-7,TRBV6-5,-,-
TGTGCCAGCAGCTCCCTAACCGCGGGCGTCCACGAGCAGTACTTC,CASSSLTAGVHEQYF,TRBJ2-7,TRBV11-2,once,-